This T cell receptor beta chain was sequenced in a study of T cells in Graves' hyperthyroidism and ophthalmopathy. The study's findings and limits: Most thyroid-expanded clonotypes above 0.001 were also found in blood. Patients with ophthalmopathy were separated from those with stable hyperthyroidism by a 13 V-J model.

In its sample, this clonotype was seen a few times. The antigen is undetermined. The germline V gene has CDR1 SGHTA and CDR2 FQGTGA. The CDR3 loop spans 15 amino acids. Trimming stripped 0 bases from V and 2 bases from J, with 7 bases between. Diagnosis relied on clinical symptoms, serum thyroxine and TRAb, thyroid ultrasound and orbital computed tomography. RNA transcripts provided the source from which TCR beta CDR3 regions were amplified. TCR CDR3 regions were first amplified by RT-PCR with HTBI primers. TCRdb redid the calling of the multiplex PCR reads with MiXCR, one entry per CDR3 protein. The data contain 560,000 or so distinct CDR3 sequences, about 45% of them singletons.

The sequenced sample consisted of peripheral blood or thyroid tissue (not recorded which). This TCR was recovered from a young woman with Graves' hyperthyroidism. The chain links TRBV7-3 to TRBJ2-2; a possible D gene is TRBD2 (6 bases). Here the CDR3 reads CASSLTSGNTGELFF. The CDR3 bases are TGTGCCAGCAGCTTAACTAGCGGAAACACCGGGGAGCTGTTTTTT.